Listed here are 8 T cell receptor beta chains from one sample, sequenced in a study of blood T cell repertoires in COVID-19. Sequenced by immunoSEQ multiplex PCR; TCRdb stores in-frame clones only, minus some. The table has about 98,000 clones, approximately 72% seen once. The sample taken for sequencing was peripheral blood. These receptors were collected from a man aged 70 or older with acute or convalescent COVID-19.

The V call is TRBV5-1, the J call TRBJ2-6; 7 bases agree with TRBD1. Trimming took 3 bases from V and 2 from J; bases not matched to a gene: 2. Germline V gene data show CDR1 as SGHRS and CDR2 as YFSETQ. The CDR3 length is 15 residues. In DNA form, the CDR3 reads TGCGCCAGCAGCTCTCAGGGGGCTGGGGCCAACGTCCTGACTTTC. This gives the protein CASSSQGAGANVLTF.

V gene TRBV27 combines with J gene TRBJ2-7, with D perhaps matching TRBD1 (6 bases). CDR1 and CDR2 (germline): MNHEY, SMNVEV (reference sequence). Trimming pared 5 bases from V and 3 bases from J, leaving 14 bases between. This CDR3 contains 14 residues. This CDR3 is CASSRQVGLYEQYF. CDR3 in DNA: TGTGCCAGCAGTAGACAGGTGGGTCTCTACGAGCAGTACTTC.

The J gene is TRBJ2-5, the V gene TRBV29-1, with TRBD2 matching over 13 bases. Germline CDR1 is SQVTM and CDR2 is ANQGSEA. The CDR3 covers 15 residues. Germline trimming cut 4 bases from V and 3 bases from J; bases unmatched to any gene: 5. The chain's CDR3 is CSVGGTSGTEETQYF. CDR3 DNA sequence: TGCAGCGTTGGAGGGACTAGCGGGACAGAAGAGACCCAGTACTTC.

The chain employs TRBV19 and TRBJ2-3, with unresolved D. The CDR3 loop spans 13 amino acids. The germline V and J ends were trimmed by 7 bases and 2 bases, with 10 bases remaining between them. Germline CDR1 and CDR2: LNHDA and SQIVND (reference sequence). The CDR3: CASKQSPTDTQYF. The CDR3 DNA reads as TGTGCCAGTAAACAGTCCCCCACAGATACGCAGTATTTT.

This chain connects TRBV28 to TRBJ2-1; D is ambiguous. The CDR3 extends over 12 amino acids. Trimming stripped 2 bases from V and 6 bases from J, with 5 bases between. Germline V gene data show CDR1 as MDHEN and CDR2 as SYDVKM. The CDR3 loop reads CASSLMRNEQFF. In DNA form, the CDR3 reads TGTGCCAGCAGTTTAATGCGCAATGAGCAGTTCTTC.

There are a few counts of this clone. This rearrangement joins TRBV10-3 to TRBJ1-6, with 8 bases identical to TRBD1. This CDR3 is built from 14 residues. Trimming at V came to 7 bases and at J to 8 bases, leaving 7 bases not matched to a gene. CDR1 and CDR2 (germline): ENHRY, SYGVKD. CDR3 nucleotides: TGTGCCATCACCCTGGACAGGGTTTATTCACCCCTCCACTTT. Its translation: CAITLDRVYSPLHF.

The chain links TRBV27 to TRBJ1-5; D might be TRBD1 (5 bases). V was trimmed by 5 bases and J by 2 bases, leaving 16 bases between them. The CDR3 has 16 amino acids. Looked up from germline, CDR1 is MNHEY and CDR2 is SMNVEV (reference sequence). CDR3 DNA: TGTGCCAGCAGTCTCTCTTGGGGCCTTGGCAATCAGCCCCAGCATTTT. Its protein product is CASSLSWGLGNQPQHF.

CDR3 DNA: TGTGCCAGCAGTTTATCAGGGATCAATGAGCAGTTCTTC. This codes for CASSLSGINEQFF. The chain carries TRBV28 and TRBJ2-1, with D possibly being TRBD1 (5 bases). V lost 1 base and J lost 6, with 7 bases in between. The CDR3 totals 13 residues. Germline-derived CDR1 and CDR2 are MDHEN and SYDVKM.